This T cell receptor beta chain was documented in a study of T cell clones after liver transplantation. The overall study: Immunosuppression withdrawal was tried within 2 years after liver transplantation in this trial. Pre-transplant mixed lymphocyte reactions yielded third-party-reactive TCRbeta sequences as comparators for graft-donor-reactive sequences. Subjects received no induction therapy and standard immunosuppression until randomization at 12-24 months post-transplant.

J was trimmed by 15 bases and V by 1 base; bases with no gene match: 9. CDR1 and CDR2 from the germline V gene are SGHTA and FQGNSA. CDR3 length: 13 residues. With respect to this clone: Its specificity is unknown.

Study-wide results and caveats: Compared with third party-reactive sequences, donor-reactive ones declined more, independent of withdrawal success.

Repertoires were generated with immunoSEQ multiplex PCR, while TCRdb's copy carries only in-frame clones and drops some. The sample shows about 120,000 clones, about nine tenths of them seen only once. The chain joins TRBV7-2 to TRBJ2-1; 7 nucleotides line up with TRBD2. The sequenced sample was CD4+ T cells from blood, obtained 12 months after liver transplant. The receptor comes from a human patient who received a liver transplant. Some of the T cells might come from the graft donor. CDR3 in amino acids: CASSLGGGRSPFF. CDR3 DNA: TGTGCCAGCAGCTTAGGTGGCGGGAGAAGTCCGTTCTTC.